This T cell receptor (beta chain) stems from a study of regulatory T cells in long-lasting Graves disease. To make TCR beta libraries, researchers used iRepertoire HTBI primers and Arm-PCR of CDR3 regions. TCRdb fed the multiplex PCR reads into MiXCR, producing one record per CDR3 protein. The table includes under 450,000 distinct CDR3 sequences, 16% detected once. Time point denoted: newly diagnosed GD, antithyroid drugs for less than 3 months. After RNA was extracted from PBMCs, the TCR library was made from it. In this sample, this clonotype turned up many times. The data were also submitted as part of a second study, on T cells in Graves' hyperthyroidism and ophthalmopathy. That report notes: Those patients with uncontrolled infection, other autoimmune disease, pregnancy or lactation were excluded.

The sequence was collected from a woman aged 18-29 years with Graves disease. The sequencing here drew on peripheral blood mononuclear cells (PBMCs), taken at new diagnosis, from a patient treated with antithyroid drugs.

CDR3 region: CASSQGLLAHNEQFF. CDR3 coding DNA: TGTGCCAGCAGCCAAGGGTTACTAGCCCACAATGAGCAGTTCTTC. This chain uses TRBV3-1 with TRBJ2-1, with D maybe TRBD2 (6 bases). The germline V gene has CDR1 LGHDT and CDR2 YNNKEL (reference sequence). The CDR3 consists of 15 residues. Trimming shortened V by 1 base and J by 5 bases, and 12 bases separated the two germline ends.